This T cell receptor beta chain was obtained from a study of cytomegalovirus exposure and HLA in healthy donors. Study-wide points: Upon later analysis, HLA-associated TCR beta chains proved more clonally expanded than other, equally common chains. The productive fraction for most TCR beta V segments was about 90% or about 30% in an earlier analysis. Researchers counted 164 TCR beta chains as cytomegalovirus-associated. Analyzed later, association rates of TCRs varied across HLA loci, with DRB1 most and HLA-C fewest.

Primers for the PCR totalled 60 Vbeta and 13 Jbeta. The assay was immunoSEQ multiplex PCR, and TCRdb's table has in-frame clones only and misses some. In the table there are some 130,000 clones, 80% of which are singletons. Comment on this clone: Its target is not known.

The CDR3 is 13 residues long. J was trimmed by 7 bases and V by 3 bases; bases with no gene match: 5. CDR1 is SGHRS, CDR2 YFSETQ, per germline. V is TRBV5-1 and J is TRBJ2-7; 9 positions match TRBD1. The sequence came from a male donor in good health and CMV-seronegative. Sequenced material: PBMCs. As DNA, the CDR3 is TGCGCCAGCAGCTACGGGGACAGGGAAGAGCAGTACTTC. Translation: CASSYGDREEQYF.